The present T cell receptor (beta chain) was sequenced within a study of T cell changes during pregnancy in multiple sclerosis. Sequencing used immunoSEQ multiplex PCR; TCRdb keeps in-frame clones, though not all of them. The sample lists around 65,000 clones; around 92% were seen once. Germline V lookup: CDR1 MDHEN, CDR2 SYDVKM. Trimming at V came to 1 base and at J to 0 bases, leaving 2 bases not matched to a gene. There are 16 residues in the CDR3. The starting material was peripheral blood, obtained in the second trimester of pregnancy. This receptor was obtained from a female donor in good health, enrolled as a control in a pregnancy study. V is TRBV28 and J is TRBJ2-7, with 11 bases aligning to TRBD1. This CDR3 is CASSLSGTGGSYEQYF. In DNA form, the CDR3 reads TGTGCCAGCAGTTTATCGGGGACAGGGGGCTCCTACGAGCAGTACTTC.